This TCR beta chain was identified in a study of type 1 regulatory T cells. This clonotype has only a few counts. The antigen remains unidentified. Each CDR3 protein is one row after TCRdb ran MiXCR on the reads. The data contain under 85,000 distinct CDR3 sequences, approximately 50% of them singletons. The CDR3 totals 15 residues. V gave up 2 bases and J gave up 5 bases, with 14 bases separating them. The rearrangement uses TRBV12-3 or TRBV12-4 and TRBJ2-3; possibly TRBD1 for D (6 bases). This receptor was obtained from a human donor in good health. The sample consisted of cultured non-Tr1 T cells, either the whole culture or a sorted T cell fraction (not recorded which). CDR3 residues: CASSLLKTGEDTQYF. The CDR3 DNA sequence: TGTGCCAGCAGTTTATTGAAGACAGGCGAAGATACGCAGTATTTT.